This T cell receptor beta chain is drawn from a study of graft-versus-host responses after intestinal transplantation. Here immunoSEQ multiplex PCR was the method, and the copy in TCRdb shows in-frame clones only, minus some. The sample has tens of thousands of clones; just under 95% are singletons. Losses at the gene ends were 4 bases for V and 1 base for J; bases not matched to a gene: 13. The CDR3 has 17 amino acids. Germline CDR1 is SGHRS and CDR2 is YFSETQ. The specimen was bone marrow, collected 700 to 850 days after intestinal transplantation. The clonotype was recovered from a human patient who received an intestinal transplant, so some T cells may come from the graft donor. V and J are TRBV5-1 and TRBJ2-5; 7 nucleotides agree with TRBD1. CDR3 residues: CASSPGQGGPLQETQYF. The CDR3 DNA sequence: TGCGCCAGCAGCCCCGGCCAAGGGGGCCCCCTCCAAGAGACCCAGTACTTC. Full variable domain (rest looked up from reference TRBV5-1 and TRBJ2-5): KAGVTQTPRYLIKTRGQQVTLSCSPISGHRSVSWYQQTPGQGLQFLFEYFSETQRNKGNFPGRFSGRQFSNSRSEMNVSTLELGDSALYLCASSPGQGGPLQETQYFGPGTRLLVL.